Each of the 12 T cell receptor beta chains below was sequenced from the same sample in a study of CD8+CD57+ T cells in acquired aplastic anemia. The TCR beta profiling, which covered VDJ combination and CDR3 sequence, was carried out using genomic DNA as the template. Using its own MiXCR run on the reads, TCRdb lists one record per CDR3 protein. The sample has around 200,000 distinct CDR3 sequences; around 50% are singletons. Previously, flow cytometry had revealed CD8+CD57+ cell expansion in the patients chosen for sequencing. Material: sorted CD4+, CD8+, or CD8+CD57+ T cells (not recorded which) from PBMCs. The receptor source for this set is a human donor with aplastic anemia.

The table lists this clonotype with a count of one. The V call is TRBV20-1, the J call TRBJ1-2; D is ambiguous. CDR1 and CDR2 (germline): DFQATT, SNEGSKA (reference sequence). The CDR3 extends over 12 amino acids. The V end was cut by 5 bases, the J end by 3 bases, with 10 bases between. The CDR3 DNA reads as TGCAGTGCTCTCAGGAGAGACTATGGCTACACCTTC. It specifies CSALRRDYGYTF.

This chain links TRBV4-2 with TRBJ2-5, with TRBD2 identical over 12 bases. The CDR3 consists of 16 residues. With V trimmed by 1 base and J by 5 bases, 5 bases remained unmatched. Germline V gene data show CDR1 as LGHNA and CDR2 as YNFKEQ. The CDR3 loop is CASSQASGGARETQYF. The DNA of the CDR3 is TGTGCCAGCAGCCAAGCTAGCGGGGGGGCCCGGGAGACCCAGTACTTC.

This clonotype was found many times. The chain links TRBV19 to TRBJ2-7; 9 bases match TRBD1. Germline CDR1 is LNHDA and CDR2 is SQIVND (reference sequence). Trimming removed 5 bases from V and 2 bases from J; junction bases left unmatched: 4. This CDR3 is built from 14 residues. CDR3 bases: TGTGCCAGTAGTTCCGGGACAGGGACCTACGAGCAGTACTTC. Its translation is CASSSGTGTYEQYF. Filled out from reference TRBV19 and TRBJ2-7, the complete variable domain reads DGGITQSPKYLFRKEGQNVTLSCEQNLNHDAMYWYRQDPGQGLRLIYYSQIVNDFQKGDIAEGYSVSREKKESFPLTVTSAQKNPTAFYLCASSSGTGTYEQYFGPGTRLTVT.

This clonotype was counted only a few times. The V gene is TRBV20-1, the J gene TRBJ1-2, with unresolved D. V shed 6 bases and J shed 0 bases, with 11 bases lying between them. CDR1 DFQATT and CDR2 SNEGSKA come from the germline V gene (reference sequence). The CDR3 spans 13 residues. CDR3 in amino acids: CSAVMGSNYGYTF. The CDR3, as DNA: TGCAGTGCAGTGATGGGCTCTAACTATGGCTACACCTTC.

This chain uses TRBV24-1 with TRBJ1-1; TRBD1 aligns across 8 bases. The junction had 5 bases not matched to a gene; V was cut back by 3 bases and J by 0 bases. The CDR3 totals 16 residues. Germline CDR1 reads KGHDR; CDR2 reads SFDVKD. The CDR3 region is CATSDRDRRLNTEAFF. For the CDR3, the DNA is TGTGCCACCAGTGATAGGGACAGGCGATTGAACACTGAAGCTTTCTTT.

The rearrangement uses TRBV29-1 and TRBJ2-5; 7 bases map to TRBD1. The CDR3 extends over 13 amino acids. With V trimmed by 6 bases and J by 4 bases, 8 bases remained unmatched. Germline CDR1 is SQVTM and CDR2 is ANQGSEA. The CDR3 loop is CSVRQGMGETQYF. The CDR3 DNA follows: TGCAGCGTCCGACAGGGTATGGGAGAGACCCAGTACTTC.

The J gene is TRBJ1-6, the V gene TRBV19; D is ambiguous. CDR3 length equals 14 residues. Germline values: CDR1 LNHDA, CDR2 SQIVND (reference sequence). Trimming removed 3 bases at V and 8 bases at J, with 11 bases between. Here the CDR3 reads CASSMGVTYSPLHF. In nucleotides, the CDR3 is TGTGCCAGTAGTATGGGCGTAACTTATTCACCCCTCCACTTT. Combining the CDR3 with reference TRBV19 and TRBJ1-6 gives the whole variable domain DGGITQSPKYLFRKEGQNVTLSCEQNLNHDAMYWYRQDPGQGLRLIYYSQIVNDFQKGDIAEGYSVSREKKESFPLTVTSAQKNPTAFYLCASSMGVTYSPLHFGNGTRLTVT.

The V gene is TRBV7-3, the J gene TRBJ2-2; D is unclear. The V gene lost 2 bases and the J gene lost 7 bases, with 5 bases spanning the gap. Germline values: CDR1 SGHTA, CDR2 FQGTGA. The CDR3 sequence is 12 residues long. The CDR3 reads CASSLFSGELFF. The CDR3, as DNA: TGTGCCAGCAGCTTATTCAGCGGGGAGCTGTTTTTT.

This clonotype was counted between two and nine times. The V gene is TRBV2, the J gene TRBJ2-1, with 11 positions matching TRBD2. The V and J ends lost 4 bases and 4 bases, in that order; junction bases with no gene match: 3. Germline CDR1 is SNHLY and CDR2 is FYNNEI. This CDR3 is built from 15 residues. CDR3 DNA: TGTGCCAGCAGTGCTACTAGCGGGGGTTACAATGAGCAGTTCTTC. Translating it yields CASSATSGGYNEQFF.

The chain is built from TRBV2 and TRBJ2-7; TRBD1 or TRBD2 may be the D gene (5 bases each). The CDR3 extends over 14 amino acids. The ends were cut back, 7 bases at V and 1 base at J, with 14 bases in the middle. Germline loops: CDR1 SNHLY, CDR2 FYNNEI. The CDR3 region is CASNLPGPSYEQYF. The CDR3 DNA sequence: TGTGCCAGCAATCTTCCGGGACCATCCTACGAGCAGTACTTC.

J is TRBJ2-7 and V is TRBV29-1; TRBD1 might be the D (5 bases). V was clipped by 4 bases and J by 2 bases, with 9 bases between them. The V gene's germline CDR1 is SQVTM and CDR2 ANQGSEA. The CDR3 sequence is 12 residues long. CDR3 residues: CSVVAGTYEQYF. CDR3 DNA: TGCAGCGTTGTGGCAGGGACCTACGAGCAGTACTTC.

The chain has TRBV24-1 and TRBJ2-7, with a tentative D call TRBD2 (5 bases). Germline V gene data show CDR1 as KGHDR and CDR2 as SFDVKD. Trimming pared 3 bases from V and 6 bases from J, leaving 8 bases between. This CDR3 is built from 12 residues. The CDR3 nucleotides are TGTGCCACCAGTGATCTGAGCGGCGAGCAGTACTTC. Translating gives CATSDLSGEQYF.